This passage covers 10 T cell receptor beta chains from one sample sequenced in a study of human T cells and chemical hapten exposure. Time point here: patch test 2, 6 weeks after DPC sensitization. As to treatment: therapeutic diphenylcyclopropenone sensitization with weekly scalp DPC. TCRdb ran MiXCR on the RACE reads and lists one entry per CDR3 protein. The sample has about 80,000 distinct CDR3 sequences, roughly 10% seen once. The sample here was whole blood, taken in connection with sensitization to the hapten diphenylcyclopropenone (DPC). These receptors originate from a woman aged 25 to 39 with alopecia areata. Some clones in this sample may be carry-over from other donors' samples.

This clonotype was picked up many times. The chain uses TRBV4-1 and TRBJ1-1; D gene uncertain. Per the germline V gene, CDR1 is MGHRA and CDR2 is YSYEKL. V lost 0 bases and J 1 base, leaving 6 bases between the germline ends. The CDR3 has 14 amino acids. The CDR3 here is CASSQDRRNTEAFF. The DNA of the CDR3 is TGCGCCAGCAGCCAAGATCGCAGGAACACTGAAGCTTTCTTT.

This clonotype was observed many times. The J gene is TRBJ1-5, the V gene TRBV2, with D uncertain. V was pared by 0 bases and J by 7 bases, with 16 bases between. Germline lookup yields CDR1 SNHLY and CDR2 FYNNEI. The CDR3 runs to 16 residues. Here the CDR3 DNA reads TGTGCCAGCAGTGAAGCTAGGACGAACCTTGGGCAGCCCCAGCATTTT. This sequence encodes CASSEARTNLGQPQHF.

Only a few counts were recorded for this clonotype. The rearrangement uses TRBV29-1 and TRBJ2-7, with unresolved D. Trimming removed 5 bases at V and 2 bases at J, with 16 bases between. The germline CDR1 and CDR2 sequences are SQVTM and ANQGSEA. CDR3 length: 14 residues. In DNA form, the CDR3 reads TGCAGCGTTAGTCCGGGCCCAACCCCCTACGAGCAGTACTTC. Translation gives CSVSPGPTPYEQYF.

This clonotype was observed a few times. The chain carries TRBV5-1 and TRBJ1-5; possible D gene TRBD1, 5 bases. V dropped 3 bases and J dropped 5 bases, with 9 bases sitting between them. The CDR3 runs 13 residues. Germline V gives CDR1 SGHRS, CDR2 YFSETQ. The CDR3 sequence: CASSSGVDQPQHF. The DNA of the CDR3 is TGCGCCAGCAGCTCGGGGGTGGATCAGCCCCAGCATTTT.

The CDR3 loop is CSVGGPWEQYF. CDR3 nucleotides: TGCAGCGTTGGGGGGCCTTGGGAGCAGTACTTC. The genes are TRBV29-1 and TRBJ2-7; D possibly corresponds to TRBD1 (6 bases). Trimming pared 4 bases from V and 7 bases from J, leaving 11 bases between. The CDR3 sequence is 11 residues long. Per the germline V gene, CDR1 is SQVTM and CDR2 is ANQGSEA.

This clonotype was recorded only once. Here the CDR3 reads CASSLSPRVPARGYTF. CDR3 sequence (DNA): TGTGCCAGCAGTTTATCCCCCAGGGTCCCGGCACGGGGCTACACCTTC. The rearrangement links TRBV28 to TRBJ1-2; TRBD1 is a possible D gene (5 bases). The length of the CDR3 is 16 residues. Trimming cost V 1 base and J 8 bases, with 20 bases left between them. From germline, CDR1 is MDHEN and CDR2 SYDVKM.

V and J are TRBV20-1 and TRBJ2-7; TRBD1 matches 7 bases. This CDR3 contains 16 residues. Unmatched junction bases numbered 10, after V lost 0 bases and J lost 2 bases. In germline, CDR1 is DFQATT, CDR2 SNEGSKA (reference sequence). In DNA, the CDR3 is TGCAGTGCTAGAGATCCCAGGGGGACAGTCACCTACGAGCAGTACTTC. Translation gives CSARDPRGTVTYEQYF.

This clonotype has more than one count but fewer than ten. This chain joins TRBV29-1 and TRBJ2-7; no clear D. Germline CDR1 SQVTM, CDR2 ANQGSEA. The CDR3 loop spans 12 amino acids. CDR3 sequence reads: CAIVSTPGEQYF. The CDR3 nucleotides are TGCGCCATAGTGTCGACGCCTGGCGAGCAGTACTTC.

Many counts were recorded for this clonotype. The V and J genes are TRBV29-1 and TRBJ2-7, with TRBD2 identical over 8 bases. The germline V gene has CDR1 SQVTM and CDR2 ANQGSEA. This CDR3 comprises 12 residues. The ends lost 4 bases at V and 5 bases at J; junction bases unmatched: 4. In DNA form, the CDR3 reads TGCAGCGTTGTCCCGGGAGGGGACGAGCAGTACTTC. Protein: CSVVPGGDEQYF.

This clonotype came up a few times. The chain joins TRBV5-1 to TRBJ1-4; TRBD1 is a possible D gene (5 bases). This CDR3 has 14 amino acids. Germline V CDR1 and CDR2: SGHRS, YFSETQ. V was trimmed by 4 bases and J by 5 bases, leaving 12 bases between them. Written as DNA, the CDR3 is TGCGCCAGCAGCACCGGGACGAGGAATGAAAAACTGTTTTTT. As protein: CASSTGTRNEKLFF.